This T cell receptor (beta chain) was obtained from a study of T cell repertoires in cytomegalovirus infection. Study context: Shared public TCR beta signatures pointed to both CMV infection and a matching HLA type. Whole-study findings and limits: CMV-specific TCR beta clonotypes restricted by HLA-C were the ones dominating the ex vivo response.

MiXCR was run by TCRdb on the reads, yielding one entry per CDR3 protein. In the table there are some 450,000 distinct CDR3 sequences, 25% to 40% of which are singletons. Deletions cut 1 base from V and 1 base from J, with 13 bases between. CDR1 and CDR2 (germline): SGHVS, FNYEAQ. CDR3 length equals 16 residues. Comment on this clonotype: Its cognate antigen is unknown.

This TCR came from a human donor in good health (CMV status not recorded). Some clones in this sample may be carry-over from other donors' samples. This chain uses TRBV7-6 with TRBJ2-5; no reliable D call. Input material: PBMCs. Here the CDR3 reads CASSLEGSAGQETQYF. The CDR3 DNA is TGTGCCAGCAGCTTAGAAGGGTCGGCAGGCCAAGAGACCCAGTACTTC. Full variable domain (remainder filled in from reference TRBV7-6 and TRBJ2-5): GAGVSQSPRYKVTKRGQDVALRCDPISGHVSLYWYRQALGQGPEFLTYFNYEAQQDKSGLPNDRFSAERPEGSISTLTIQRTEQRDSAMYRCASSLEGSAGQETQYFGPGTRLLVL.